The clone carrying this T cell receptor beta chain was seen only a few times. The antigen remains unidentified. This sample was included in a study of T cell repertoires in cytomegalovirus infection. As for the study in general: Epitope selection comprised recently identified HLA-C-restricted CMV epitopes and well-studied HLA-B-restricted CMV epitopes. Public signatures in TCR beta pointed to CMV infection and matching HLA type. Regarding the study as a whole: Ex vivo, HLA-C-restricted CMV-specific TCR beta clonotypes prevailed over the rest of the response.

MiXCR, applied by TCRdb to the reads, yields one record per CDR3 protein. The sample lists 550,000 to 700,000 distinct CDR3 sequences, around two fifths occurring once. Trimming cost V 2 bases and J 7 bases; bases outside gene matches: 9. Germline V lookup: CDR1 MNHNS, CDR2 SASEGT. The CDR3 has 15 amino acids. V usage is TRBV6-1 and J usage is TRBJ1-2; TRBD1 matches at 8 bases. The input for sequencing was cultured PBMCs, taken from culture after CMV antigen stimulation. The sequence derives from a human donor in good health (CMV status not recorded). Some clones in this sample may be carry-over from other donors' samples. The CDR3 coding sequence is TGTGCCAGCAGTGAATTCGGTGGACAGGGAGGTGGCTACACCTTC. Protein: CASSEFGGQGGGYTF.